This paragraph covers one T cell receptor beta chain sequence. Measured with immunoSEQ multiplex PCR; TCRdb has only the in-frame clones, and not every one. The profile shows more than 120,000 clones, more than 85% of them singletons. This CDR3 comprises 16 residues. Germline V gene data show CDR1 as SGHDT and CDR2 as YYEEEE. Trimming left V 4 bases short and J 0 bases short, with 16 bases between. This entry is derived from a study of control samples from healthy donors and cancer patients. This clonotype was sampled from a man younger than 45 in good health. The V gene is TRBV5-6, the J gene TRBJ1-2; D perhaps matches TRBD1 (5 bases). The sample taken for sequencing was blood. The CDR3 sequence: CASSPEHGQTNYGYTF. The CDR3 coding sequence is TGTGCCAGCAGCCCGGAACATGGACAAACTAACTATGGCTACACCTTC.